This TCR beta chain was identified in a study of T cells expressing NK-cell markers. Across the study: Sorted T-cell subsets CD3+CD56+NKG2C+, CD3+CD56+NKG2C- and CD3+CD56-NKG2C+ were TCR beta-sequenced. Whole-study findings and limits: CD8+ T cells in a handful of donors included dominant NKG2C+ clonotypes at roughly 1.0-7.5%.

Of note for this clonotype: The antigen is unknown.

The CDR3 runs to 16 residues. Looked up from germline, CDR1 is LGHNA and CDR2 is YSLEER. UMIs accompanied the 5'RACE template switching by which TCR beta cDNA was made. TCRdb reanalyzed the 5' RACE reads and collapses them to one entry per CDR3 protein, without DNA. The sample table includes 300,000 or so distinct CDR3 sequences. The sample was blood T cells: a sorted CD56 or NKG2C T cell subset, CD4+ or CD8+ T cells, or bulk PBMC T cells (not recorded which). The clonotype was recovered from a woman between 18 and 70 years old in good health. The gene calls are TRBV4-3 and TRBJ2-1. The CDR3 reads CASSQDSGRAYNEQFF.